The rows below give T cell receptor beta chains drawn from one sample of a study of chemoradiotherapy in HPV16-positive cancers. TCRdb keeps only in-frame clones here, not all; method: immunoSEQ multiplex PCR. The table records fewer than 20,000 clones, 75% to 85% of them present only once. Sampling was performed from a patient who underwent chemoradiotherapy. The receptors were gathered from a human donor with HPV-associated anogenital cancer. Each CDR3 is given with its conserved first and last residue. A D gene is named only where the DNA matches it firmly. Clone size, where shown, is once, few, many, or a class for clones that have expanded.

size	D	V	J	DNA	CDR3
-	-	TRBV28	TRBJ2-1	TGTGCCAGCAGTTTAGCCCCCGGGTGGGGGGCGTTCTTC	CASSLAPGWGAFF
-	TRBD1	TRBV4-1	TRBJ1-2	TGCGCCAGCAGCCGAGGGACAGGGACTGGCTATGGCTACACCTTC	CASSRGTGTGYGYTF
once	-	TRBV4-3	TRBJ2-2	TGCGCCAGCAGCCCCAGGTATTACACCGGGGAGCTGTTTTTT	CASSPRYYTGELFF
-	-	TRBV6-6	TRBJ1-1	TGTGCCAGCAGTTACTCTGGAGACTCGAACACTGAAGCTTTCTTT	CASSYSGDSNTEAFF
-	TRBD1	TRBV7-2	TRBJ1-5	TGTGCCAGCAGCCCCCGGACAGGACGCAATCAGCCCCAGCATTTT	CASSPRTGRNQPQHF
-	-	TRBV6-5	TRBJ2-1	TGTGCCAGCAGTTACTCCCCGGGGGCCCATAAGCAGTTCTTC	CASSYSPGAHKQFF
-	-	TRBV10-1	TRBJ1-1	TGCGCCAGCAGTGAAGGAGGGTATAGAAGAACTGAAGCTTTCTTT	CASSEGGYRRTEAFF
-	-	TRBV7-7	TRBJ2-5	TGTGCTAGCAGCTTATTAGGCGCCTCCGAAGAGACCCAGTACTTC	CASSLLGASEETQYF
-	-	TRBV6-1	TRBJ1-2	TGTGCCAGCAGTATCTTACAGGGCCTTAACTATGGCTACACCTTC	CASSILQGLNYGYTF
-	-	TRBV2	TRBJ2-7	TGTGCCAGCAGAATTCCGGGACCCCTCCGCGAGCAGTACTTC	CASRIPGPLREQYF
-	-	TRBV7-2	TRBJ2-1	TGTGCCAGCAGGGGTTCTAGTTACAATGAGCAGTTCTTC	CASRGSSYNEQFF
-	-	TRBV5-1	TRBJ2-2	TGCGCCAGCAGCTTGAGTGACGCGGCCTTCACCGGGGAGCTGTTTTTT	CASSLSDAAFTGELFF
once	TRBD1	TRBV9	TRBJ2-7	TGTGCCAGCAGCGGGACAGGTCCCTACGAGCAGTACTTC	CASSGTGPYEQYF
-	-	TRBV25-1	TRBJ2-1	TGTGCCAGCAGTGGCCGTCTCGGCCGGGGGAGCTCCTACAATGAGCAGTTCTTC	CASSGRLGRGSSYNEQFF
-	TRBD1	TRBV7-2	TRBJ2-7	TGTGCCAGCAGGGAGACAGGGGCAGGCTACGAGCAGTACTTC	CASRETGAGYEQYF
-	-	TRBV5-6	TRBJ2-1	TGTGCCAGCAGCCCCCTCGGGGTAGGAGGGGACAATGAGCAGTTCTTC	CASSPLGVGGDNEQFF
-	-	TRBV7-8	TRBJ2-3	TGTGCCAGCTCACTTGGGACCACAGATACGCAGTATTTT	CASSLGTTDTQYF
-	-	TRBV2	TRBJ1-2	TGTGCCAGCAGTGACGGGACACTATATGGCTACACCTTC	CASSDGTLYGYTF
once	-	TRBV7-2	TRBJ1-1	TGTGCCAGCACCGTAGGGACGTGGGCTGAAGCTTTCTTT	CASTVGTWAEAFF
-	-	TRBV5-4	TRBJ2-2	TGTGCCAGCAGCCCCTACGCCCCTCTATCCACCGGGGAGCTGTTTTTT	CASSPYAPLSTGELFF
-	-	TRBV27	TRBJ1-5	TGTGCCAGCAGGCCACAGGGCTTGGGCCAGCCCCAGCATTTT	CASRPQGLGQPQHF
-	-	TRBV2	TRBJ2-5	TGTGCCAGCAGGGAGGGTGGAGAGACCCAGTACTTC	CASREGGETQYF
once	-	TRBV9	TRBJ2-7	TGTGCCAGCGGGAGGACATACATTTCTAACGAGCAGTACTTC	CASGRTYISNEQYF
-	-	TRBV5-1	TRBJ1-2	TGCGCCAGCAGCCTCAGCGTGGAGACCTATGGCTACACCTTC	CASSLSVETYGYTF
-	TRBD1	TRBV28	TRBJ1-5	TGTGCCAGCAGCCGACAGACAGGGGGGAGGCGAGCCCAGCATTTT	CASSRQTGGRRAQHF
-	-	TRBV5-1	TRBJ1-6	TGCGCCAGCAGCTTGGTGGGGTCTTATAATTCACCCCTCCACTTT	CASSLVGSYNSPLHF
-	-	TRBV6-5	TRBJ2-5	TGTGCCAGCAGCTCGCCCCACCTTTCGGGAGAGACCCAGTACTTC	CASSSPHLSGETQYF
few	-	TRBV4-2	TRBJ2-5	TGTGCCAGCAGCCAAGGAACAGGTTGGGAGACCCAGTACTTC	CASSQGTGWETQYF
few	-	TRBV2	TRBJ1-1	TGTGCCAGCAGCAAAAGCCCCCGAACCTACACTGAAGCTTTCTTT	CASSKSPRTYTEAFF
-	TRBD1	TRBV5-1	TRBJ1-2	TGCGCCAGCAGCACCCGACAGGGAAACTATGGCTACACCTTC	CASSTRQGNYGYTF
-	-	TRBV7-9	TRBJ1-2	TGTGCCAGCAGCTTAAAACCGACGGACGTTAACTATGGCTACACCTTC	CASSLKPTDVNYGYTF
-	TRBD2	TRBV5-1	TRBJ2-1	TGCGCCAGCAGCTTTAGCGGGGGGGCCTACAATGAGCAGTTCTTC	CASSFSGGAYNEQFF
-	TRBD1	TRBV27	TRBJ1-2	TGTGCCAGCAGAACGACAGGGGGCAGCTATGGCTACACCTTC	CASRTTGGSYGYTF
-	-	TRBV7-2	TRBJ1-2	TGTGCCACAGCCAGACTTACAGCCCTTACCGTGAGTGGCTACACCTTC	CATARLTALTVSGYTF
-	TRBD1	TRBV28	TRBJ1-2	TGTGCCAGCAGCTTAACAGGGGCTAAGGTGGGAAACTATGGCTACACCTTC	CASSLTGAKVGNYGYTF
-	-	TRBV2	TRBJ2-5	TGTGCCAGCAGGCCCCGAAGTGTGGGGGCTGAGACCCAGTACTTC	CASRPRSVGAETQYF
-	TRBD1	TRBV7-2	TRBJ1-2	TGTGCCAGCAGCTTATTTCAGGGACAGGGGGCGATGGGGGGCTACACCTTC	CASSLFQGQGAMGGYTF
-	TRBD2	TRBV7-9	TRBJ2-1	TGTGCCAGCAGCTCGGCGGGGGGGCTGGGGCACAATGAGCAGTTCTTC	CASSSAGGLGHNEQFF
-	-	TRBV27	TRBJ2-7	TGTGCCAGCAGTTTACCGGGACACCACGAGCAGTACTTC	CASSLPGHHEQYF
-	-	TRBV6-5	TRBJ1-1	TGTGCCGTCGGCTGGGGTAGAGACGAAGCTTTCTTT	CAVGWGRDEAFF
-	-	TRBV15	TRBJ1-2	TGTGCCACCAGCAGAGATCAGGGGAGGAGTGGTGGCTACACCTTC	CATSRDQGRSGGYTF